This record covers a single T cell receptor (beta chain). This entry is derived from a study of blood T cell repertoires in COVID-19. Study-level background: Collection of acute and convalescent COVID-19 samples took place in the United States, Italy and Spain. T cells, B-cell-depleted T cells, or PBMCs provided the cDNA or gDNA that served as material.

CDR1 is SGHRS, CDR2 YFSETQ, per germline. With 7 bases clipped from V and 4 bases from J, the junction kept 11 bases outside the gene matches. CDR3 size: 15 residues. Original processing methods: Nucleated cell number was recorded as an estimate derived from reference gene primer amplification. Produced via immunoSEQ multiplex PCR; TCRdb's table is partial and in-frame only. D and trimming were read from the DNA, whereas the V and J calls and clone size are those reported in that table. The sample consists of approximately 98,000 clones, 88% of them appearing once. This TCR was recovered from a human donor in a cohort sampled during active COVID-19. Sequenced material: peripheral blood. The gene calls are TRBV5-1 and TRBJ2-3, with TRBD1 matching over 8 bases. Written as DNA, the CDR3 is TGCGCCAGCCGGCTACGGCAGGGGGCGTCAGATACGCAGTATTTT. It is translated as CASRLRQGASDTQYF. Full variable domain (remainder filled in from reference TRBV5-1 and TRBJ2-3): KAGVTQTPRYLIKTRGQQVTLSCSPISGHRSVSWYQQTPGQGLQFLFEYFSETQRNKGNFPGRFSGRQFSNSRSEMNVSTLELGDSALYLCASRLRQGASDTQYFGPGTRLTVL.